Listed below are T cell receptor beta chains from one sample, sequenced in a study of sequential checkpoint blockade in melanoma. Here immunoSEQ multiplex PCR was the method, and the copy in TCRdb shows in-frame clones only, minus some. Among 12,000 or so clones listed, around 83% were seen once. Sequences were derived from CD8+ T cells sorted from blood (inferred from file names), sampled from a patient given nivolumab and ipilimumab in sequence. The receptors derive from a human donor with melanoma. CDR3s include the opening cysteine and the closing phenylalanine or tryptophan. The D gene is left open where the match is weak. Not all rows give a size; the values are once, few, many and, for expanded clones, a class.

few TRBJ2-1 TRBV6-4 TRBD2 TGTGCCAGCAGCATAGCGGGGGGCTACAATGAGCAGTTCTTC CASSIAGGYNEQFF
- TRBJ2-1 TRBV7-2 - TGTGCCAGCAGCTTAGTGCCAGGGGGGTACAATGAGCAGTTCTTC CASSLVPGGYNEQFF
- TRBJ2-5 TRBV11-1 TRBD1 TGTGCCAGCAGCGCCTTCGGGACAGGGATACAAGAGACCCAGTACTTC CASSAFGTGIQETQYF
- TRBJ2-5 TRBV7-8 - TGTGCCAGCAGCTTGGCCCAAGAGACCCAGTACTTC CASSLAQETQYF
once TRBJ2-3 TRBV4-3 TRBD2 TGCGCCAGCAGCCCGAGCGGGGGGACAGATACGCAGTATTTT CASSPSGGTDTQYF
- TRBJ1-1 TRBV4-1 TRBD1 TGCGCCAGCAGCCTCGGACAGGACGCTTTCTTT CASSLGQDAFF
- TRBJ2-1 TRBV9 - TGTGCCAGCAGCGTAGACCCCCCAAGCAGGGAGCAGTTCTTC CASSVDPPSREQFF
- TRBJ1-4 TRBV5-6 - TGTGCCAGCAGCTTCGGCAGGGTCGAGGAAAAACTGTTTTTT CASSFGRVEEKLFF
- TRBJ1-1 TRBV4-2 - TGTGCCAGCAGCCAAGATCCCCACCTCGGGGTGTTGAGCACTGAAGCTTTCTTT CASSQDPHLGVLSTEAFF
- TRBJ1-4 TRBV9 - TGTGCCAGCAGCGGAACAGGGCAGCCTAATGAAAAACTGTTTTTT CASSGTGQPNEKLFF